This is a list of T cell receptor beta chains from one sample in a study of T-cell reconstitution after alpha-beta-depleted transplantation in children. MiXCR was run by TCRdb on the PCR reads, yielding one entry per CDR3 protein. The table records some 200,000 distinct CDR3 sequences, 6% to 7% of them present only once. Sequenced here: PBMCs from the stem cell graft donor, sampled from the stem cell graft. These receptors all come from a human donor who donated a stem cell graft to a child with Wiskott-Aldrich syndrome. Both conserved end residues are part of each CDR3. D genes are given only for firm matches. Clone sizes are given selectively: once, few, many, or a class where the clone is expanded.

clone_size,v_call,j_call,d_call,cdr3_length,cdr3_aa,cdr3_nt
-,TRBV7-9,TRBJ2-7,TRBD1,14,CASSTDRAYYEQYF,TGTGCCAGCAGCACAGACAGGGCGTACTACGAGCAGTACTTC
many,TRBV12-3/TRBV12-4,TRBJ2-7,TRBD1,13,CASSGQGSYEQYF,TGTGCCAGCAGTGGACAGGGGAGCTACGAGCAGTACTTC
few,TRBV7-9,TRBJ1-3,-,14,CASSLKANGNTIYF,TGTGCCAGCAGCTTAAAGGCTAATGGAAACACCATATATTTT
many,TRBV6-1,TRBJ1-6,TRBD1,20,CASSAHPTTGFSSYNSPLHF,TGTGCCAGCAGTGCCCACCCCACGACAGGGTTTTCCTCCTATAATTCACCCCTCCACTTT
-,TRBV20-1,TRBJ2-1,-,13,CSARTGVYNEQFF,TGCAGTGCTAGAACAGGAGTCTACAATGAGCAGTTCTTC
once,TRBV5-5,TRBJ2-7,-,13,CASGPDLLCEQYF,TGTGCCAGCGGCCCGGATCTCCTCTGCGAGCAGTACTTC
many,TRBV29-1,TRBJ2-2,TRBD1,13,CSGRGPGPGELFF,TGCAGCGGCAGGGGGCCCGGGCCCGGGGAGCTGTTTTTT
-,TRBV30,TRBJ1-2,-,14,CAWTSGGPGYGYTF,TGTGCCTGGACAAGTGGGGGCCCGGGCTATGGCTACACCTTC
many,TRBV24-1,TRBJ1-2,-,12,CATSLANYGYTF,TGTGCCACCAGCTTGGCGAACTATGGCTACACCTTC
many,TRBV12-3/TRBV12-4,TRBJ2-1,TRBD2,16,CASSPSGTSFYNEQFF,TGTGCCAGCAGTCCTTCCGGGACTAGCTTCTACAATGAGCAGTTCTTC
many,TRBV7-8,TRBJ2-7,-,17,CASSLALWTDDSYEQYF,TGTGCCAGCAGCTTAGCGTTGTGGACAGACGATTCCTACGAGCAGTACTTC
-,TRBV20-1,TRBJ1-3,TRBD1,22,CSAKGQGRSGTQPFDSGNTIYF,TGCAGTGCTAAGGGACAGGGGAGGAGCGGCACACAACCTTTCGACTCTGGAAACACCATATATTTT
many,TRBV11-3,TRBJ2-3,-,14,CASSFRTTTDTQYF,TGTGCCAGCAGCTTTAGAACCACCACAGATACGCAGTATTTT
-,TRBV7-8,TRBJ2-4,-,13,CASSLTVGNIQYF,TGTGCCAGCAGCTTAACCGTGGGAAACATTCAGTACTTC
many,TRBV6-1,TRBJ1-4,-,15,CASSDRALTNEKLFF,TGTGCCAGCAGTGACAGGGCCCTAACTAATGAAAAACTGTTTTTT
few,TRBV6-1,TRBJ1-6,-,14,CASSATDVGSPLHF,TGTGCCAGCAGTGCTACGGACGTGGGCTCGCCCCTCCACTTT
many,TRBV5-6,TRBJ2-5,-,14,CASSLTAGRETQYF,TGTGCCAGCAGCTTGACGGCGGGGAGAGAGACCCAGTACTTC
many,TRBV10-3,TRBJ1-4,-,17,CAISERKVLTTNEKLFF,TGTGCCATCAGTGAGCGGAAAGTGCTAACAACTAATGAAAAACTGTTTTTT
many,TRBV21-1,TRBJ1-5,-,13,CASNYRGRQPQHF,TGTGCCAGTAACTACAGGGGGCGTCAGCCCCAGCATTTT
-,TRBV20-1,TRBJ2-1,-,17,CSAPSGGTRRSYNEQFF,TGCAGTGCCCCCAGCGGTGGAACCCGACGCTCCTACAATGAGCAGTTCTTC
many,TRBV4-1,TRBJ2-1,-,14,CASSLLVLRNEQFF,TGCGCCAGCAGCCTCCTCGTGTTAAGAAATGAGCAGTTCTTC
many,TRBV20-1,TRBJ1-4,-,15,CSATDTRRFNEKLFF,TGCAGTGCCACCGACACCAGGAGGTTTAATGAAAAACTGTTTTTT
many,TRBV20-1,TRBJ2-3,TRBD2,16,CSARHGAGAGGDTQYF,TGCAGTGCTCGCCACGGAGCCGGAGCGGGGGGGGATACGCAGTATTTT
many,TRBV7-8,TRBJ1-2,-,14,CASSLDRVGYGYTF,TGTGCCAGCAGCTTAGACAGGGTCGGCTATGGCTACACCTTC
many,TRBV20-1,TRBJ2-5,-,14,CSARALAGVQTQYF,TGCAGTGCTAGAGCCCTGGCAGGGGTACAGACCCAGTACTTC
-,TRBV4-1,TRBJ1-4,-,14,CASSQVDRNEKLFF,TGCGCCAGCAGCCAAGTGGACCGTAATGAAAAACTGTTTTTT
many,TRBV11-2,TRBJ2-5,-,15,CASSLVLGRSETQYF,TGTGCCAGCAGCTTAGTTTTAGGGCGATCGGAGACCCAGTACTTC
many,TRBV7-9,TRBJ2-7,-,14,CASSIQGPNYEQYF,TGTGCCAGCAGCATACAGGGCCCAAACTACGAGCAGTACTTC
many,TRBV20-1,TRBJ2-3,TRBD2,16,CSARAETAGFTDTQYF,TGCAGTGCTAGAGCGGAAACAGCGGGGTTCACAGATACGCAGTATTTT
many,TRBV15,TRBJ1-1,-,14,CATSRGLLNTEAFF,TGTGCCACCAGCAGGGGACTCCTGAACACTGAAGCTTTCTTT
many,TRBV18,TRBJ2-5,-,14,CASSAGGDKETQYF,TGTGCCAGCTCAGCCGGAGGGGACAAAGAGACCCAGTACTTC
few,TRBV18,TRBJ1-5,TRBD1,14,CASSPTGSYQPQHF,TGTGCCAGCTCGCCGACAGGGAGCTATCAGCCCCAGCATTTT
-,TRBV5-1,TRBJ1-1,-,14,CASSQSQGDTEAFF,TGCGCCAGCAGCCAAAGCCAAGGCGACACTGAAGCTTTCTTT
-,TRBV3-1,TRBJ2-2,-,15,CASSQDPTMSGELFF,TGTGCCAGCAGCCAAGACCCCACTATGTCCGGGGAGCTGTTTTTT
-,TRBV11-1,TRBJ1-1,-,19,CASSSVRVQTGRMNTEAFF,TGTGCCAGCAGCTCGGTCAGGGTTCAGACCGGAAGGATGAACACTGAAGCTTTCTTT
-,TRBV11-2,TRBJ1-2,TRBD1,13,CASSLTGRDGYTF,TGTGCCAGCAGCTTGACAGGGCGGGATGGCTACACCTTC
many,TRBV6-1,TRBJ2-7,TRBD1,12,CASATGGYEQYF,TGTGCCAGCGCAACAGGGGGATACGAGCAGTACTTC
many,TRBV5-6,TRBJ1-5,TRBD1,15,CASSPKTGGFQPQHF,TGTGCCAGCAGCCCCAAAACAGGGGGCTTTCAGCCCCAGCATTTT
many,TRBV25-1,TRBJ2-7,TRBD1,13,CASSGTDNYEQYF,TGTGCCAGCTCCGGGACAGATAACTACGAGCAGTACTTC
many,TRBV5-1,TRBJ2-7,-,14,CASSLVGGSYEQYF,TGCGCCAGCAGCTTGGTCGGGGGCTCCTACGAGCAGTACTTC
many,TRBV10-3,TRBJ1-3,-,14,CAISNRPPGHTIYF,TGTGCCATCAGTAATCGCCCCCCTGGGCACACCATATATTTT
many,TRBV5-1,TRBJ1-2,-,14,CASSLDRFYYGYTF,TGCGCCAGCAGCTTGGACAGATTCTACTATGGCTACACCTTC
few,TRBV6-1,TRBJ1-3,TRBD1,15,CASSDRDRGVNTIYF,TGTGCCAGCAGTGACCGGGACAGGGGAGTGAACACCATATATTTT
-,TRBV14,TRBJ2-7,-,16,CASSHFRLSDSYEQYF,TGTGCCAGCAGCCATTTTCGCCTGAGTGATTCCTACGAGCAGTACTTC
many,TRBV24-1,TRBJ1-5,-,20,CATSGVPGLTIGYSNQPQHF,TGTGCCACCAGTGGGGTTCCGGGACTCACGATAGGCTATAGCAATCAGCCCCAGCATTTT
many,TRBV14,TRBJ2-6,-,15,CASSQWASGANVLTF,TGTGCCAGCAGCCAATGGGCCTCTGGGGCCAACGTCCTGACTTTC
-,TRBV11-2,TRBJ2-5,-,15,CASSSDFRELETQYF,TGTGCCAGCAGCTCGGATTTTAGGGAGCTAGAGACCCAGTACTTC
many,TRBV24-1,TRBJ1-3,-,10,CATIGNTIYF,TGTGCCACCATTGGAAACACCATATATTTT
many,TRBV12-3/TRBV12-4,TRBJ1-5,-,13,CASRGRSNQPQHF,TGTGCCAGCAGAGGTCGTAGCAATCAGCCCCAGCATTTT
many,TRBV12-3/TRBV12-4,TRBJ1-5,-,13,CASSPQGIQPQHF,TGTGCCAGCAGTCCGCAGGGTATCCAGCCCCAGCATTTT